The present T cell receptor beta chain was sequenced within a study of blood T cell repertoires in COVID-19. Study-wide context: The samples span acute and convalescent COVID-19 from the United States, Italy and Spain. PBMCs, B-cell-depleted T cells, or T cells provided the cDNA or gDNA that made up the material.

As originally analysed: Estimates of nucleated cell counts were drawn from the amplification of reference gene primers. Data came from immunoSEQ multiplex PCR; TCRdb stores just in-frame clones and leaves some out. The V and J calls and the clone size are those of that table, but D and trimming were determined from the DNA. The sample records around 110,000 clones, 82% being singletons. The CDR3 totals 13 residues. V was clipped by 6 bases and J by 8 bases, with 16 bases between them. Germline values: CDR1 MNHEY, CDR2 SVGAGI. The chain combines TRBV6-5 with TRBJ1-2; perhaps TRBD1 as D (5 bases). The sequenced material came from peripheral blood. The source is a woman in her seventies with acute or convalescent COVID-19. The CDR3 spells CASRPSGFWGYTF. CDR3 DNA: TGTGCCAGCAGACCTTCAGGGTTCTGGGGCTACACCTTC.